These T cell receptor beta chains were read from a single sample in a study of blood T cell repertoires in COVID-19. Method: immunoSEQ multiplex PCR; TCRdb's copy keeps in-frame clones and lacks some. The sample has over 120,000 clones, about 90% seen once. The sequenced material came from PBMCs or T cells enriched from blood (not recorded which). These receptors came from a man in his sixties who had recovered from COVID-19. Each CDR3 is given with its conserved first and last residue. The D gene is left open where the match is weak. Rows give clone size only sometimes, using once, few, many, or a class for an expanded clone.

size,length,D,J,V,CDR3,DNA
.,15,TRBD2,TRBJ2-1,TRBV27,CASSVRLAGGNEQFF,TGTGCCAGCAGTGTCCGACTAGCGGGAGGTAATGAGCAGTTCTTC
.,15,.,TRBJ1-3,TRBV5-4,CASSTGLVAGNTIYF,TGTGCCAGCAGCACGGGACTTGTTGCTGGAAACACCATATATTTT
.,15,TRBD2,TRBJ2-1,TRBV5-4,CASSSTSGQYNEQFF,TGTGCCAGCAGCTCGACTAGCGGTCAATACAATGAGCAGTTCTTC
.,13,.,TRBJ1-1,TRBV11-2,CASRQMRVTEAFF,TGTGCCAGCAGGCAGATGAGGGTCACTGAAGCTTTCTTT
.,15,TRBD1,TRBJ1-5,TRBV28,CASSDTGTGGGSQHF,TGTGCCAGCAGTGATACCGGGACAGGGGGCGGCTCCCAGCATTTT
.,14,TRBD2,TRBJ2-5,TRBV27,CASRRLAGRETQYF,TGTGCCAGCAGGAGACTAGCAGGGCGAGAGACCCAGTACTTC
once,13,.,TRBJ1-1,TRBV7-9,CASSLAGNTEAFF,TGTGCCAGCAGCTTGGCAGGAAACACTGAAGCTTTCTTT
.,14,TRBD2,TRBJ2-4,TRBV6-5,CAMGPGRAKNIQYF,TGTGCCATGGGCCCCGGGAGGGCCAAAAACATTCAGTACTTC
once,14,TRBD1,TRBJ2-7,TRBV19,CASSATGLSYEQYF,TGTGCCAGTAGTGCGACAGGGCTCTCCTACGAGCAGTACTTC
.,18,.,TRBJ2-6,TRBV28,CASSFFPPGFSGANVLTF,TGTGCCAGCAGTTTTTTCCCCCCGGGTTTTTCTGGGGCCAACGTCCTGACTTTC
once,14,TRBD1,TRBJ1-6,TRBV28,CASSRTGDFSPLHF,TGTGCCAGCAGTCGGACAGGGGACTTTTCACCCCTCCACTTT
.,15,.,TRBJ1-2,TRBV6-5,CASSYSYTRGSGYTF,TGTGCCAGCAGTTACTCGTATACCAGGGGATCTGGCTACACCTTC
.,14,TRBD1,TRBJ2-5,TRBV11-2,CASSPGQGQETQYF,TGTGCCAGCAGCCCCGGACAGGGGCAAGAGACCCAGTACTTC
.,14,TRBD1,TRBJ2-1,TRBV2,CASIRQGAGNEQFF,TGTGCCAGCATCCGACAGGGGGCTGGGAATGAGCAGTTCTTC
.,13,TRBD1,TRBJ1-5,TRBV30,CAWSRQGDQPQHF,TGTGCCTGGAGTCGACAGGGGGATCAGCCCCAGCATTTT
.,16,TRBD1,TRBJ2-1,TRBV10-1,CASSEAPGQGASEQFF,TGCGCCAGCAGTGAAGCCCCGGGACAGGGGGCCTCTGAGCAGTTCTTC
.,16,.,TRBJ1-6,TRBV4-1,CASSRGSSSYNSPLHF,TGCGCCAGCAGCCGAGGCTCCAGCTCCTATAATTCACCCCTCCACTTT
few,14,TRBD1,TRBJ1-2,TRBV2,CASGDRGRAHGYTF,TGTGCCAGCGGAGACAGGGGGCGAGCCCATGGCTACACCTTC
.,14,TRBD1,TRBJ1-1,TRBV4-2,CASSQRTGRPEAFF,TGTGCCAGCAGCCAGCGGACAGGGAGGCCTGAAGCTTTCTTT
.,16,TRBD2,TRBJ2-1,TRBV14,CASSLKKAGGRTEQFF,TGTGCCAGCAGCCTAAAGAAGGCGGGGGGGCGAACTGAGCAGTTCTTC
.,14,.,TRBJ2-3,TRBV5-1,CASSLTTTKDTQYF,TGCGCCAGCAGCTTGACGACTACGAAGGATACGCAGTATTTT
.,15,TRBD1,TRBJ1-1,TRBV18,CASSQEQGGDTEAFF,TGTGCCAGCTCACAAGAACAGGGGGGGGACACTGAAGCTTTCTTT
once,11,.,TRBJ2-7,TRBV14,CASSKYGEQYF,TGTGCCAGCAGCAAGTACGGCGAGCAGTACTTC
.,15,TRBD1,TRBJ1-2,TRBV5-1,CASSLGGTGIYGYTF,TGCGCCAGCAGCTTGGGGGGGACAGGGATCTATGGCTACACCTTC
few,12,TRBD2,TRBJ2-1,TRBV2,CASNQRDPRQFF,TGTGCCAGCAATCAGCGGGATCCAAGGCAGTTCTTC
.,15,.,TRBJ1-3,TRBV5-1,CASSSSGDSGNTIYF,TGCGCCAGCAGCTCCAGCGGGGACTCTGGAAACACCATATATTTT
.,14,.,TRBJ2-5,TRBV18,CASSPPNRKETQYF,TGTGCCAGCTCACCACCGAACAGGAAAGAGACCCAGTACTTC
.,14,.,TRBJ1-1,TRBV11-2,CASSLVPGGAVTFF,TGTGCCAGCAGCTTAGTCCCGGGGGGAGCAGTAACTTTCTTT
.,14,.,TRBJ2-7,TRBV11-2,CASSPGHNTYEQYF,TGTGCCAGCAGCCCGGGACACAATACCTACGAGCAGTACTTC
.,16,TRBD2,TRBJ2-2,TRBV9,CASSAPGLAGAGELFF,TGTGCCAGCAGCGCACCGGGACTAGCGGGAGCCGGGGAGCTGTTTTTT
.,13,.,TRBJ2-2,TRBV5-6,CASSLGTPGELFF,TGTGCCAGCAGCTTGGGGACACCCGGGGAGCTGTTTTTT
.,15,.,TRBJ2-6,TRBV28,CASSLRGSGANVLTF,TGTGCCAGCAGTTTAAGAGGGTCTGGGGCCAACGTCCTGACTTTC
.,16,.,TRBJ1-1,TRBV28,CASSSRAGRINTEAFF,TGTGCCAGCAGTTCACGAGCGGGACGAATAAACACTGAAGCTTTCTTT
.,16,.,TRBJ2-2,TRBV2,CASKGHPGANTGELFF,TGTGCCAGCAAGGGACACCCAGGGGCGAACACCGGGGAGCTGTTTTTT
few,12,.,TRBJ2-3,TRBV29-1,CSFTTSTDTQYF,TGCAGCTTTACTACTAGCACAGATACGCAGTATTTT
.,17,.,TRBJ2-7,TRBV5-1,CASSWGTRLGYTYEQYF,TGCGCCAGCAGCTGGGGGACTCGGCTGGGCTATACCTACGAGCAGTACTTC
.,14,.,TRBJ2-5,TRBV27,CASSAWGAKETQYF,TGTGCCAGCAGCGCGTGGGGAGCAAAAGAGACCCAGTACTTC
.,13,.,TRBJ2-1,TRBV19,CASRDIQSNEQFF,TGTGCCAGTAGGGACATTCAGAGCAATGAGCAGTTCTTC
.,16,TRBD2,TRBJ2-1,TRBV24-1,CATSDTTSGWYNEQFF,TGTGCCACCAGTGATACGACTAGCGGATGGTACAATGAGCAGTTCTTC
once,12,.,TRBJ2-2,TRBV2,CASLQVPGELFF,TGTGCCAGTTTACAGGTGCCCGGGGAGCTGTTTTTT
.,17,TRBD2,TRBJ2-6,TRBV19,CASSRLAESSGANVLTF,TGTGCCAGTAGTCGGCTAGCGGAGAGCTCTGGGGCCAACGTCCTGACTTTC
.,14,.,TRBJ1-6,TRBV3-1/TRBV3-2,CASRDGDMGSPLHF,TGTGCCAGCAGAGACGGGGACATGGGTTCACCCCTCCACTTT
.,16,TRBD2,TRBJ2-2,TRBV7-9,CASSLALAGVTGELFF,TGTGCCAGCAGCTTAGCTCTAGCGGGAGTTACCGGGGAGCTGTTTTTT
.,15,.,TRBJ1-5,TRBV27,CASSFFSDKPQPQHF,TGTGCCAGCAGTTTTTTTTCCGACAAACCCCAGCCCCAGCATTTT
.,13,.,TRBJ2-7,TRBV12-3/TRBV12-4,CASSLEANYEQYF,TGTGCCAGCAGTTTAGAAGCCAACTACGAGCAGTACTTC